The present entry profiles one T cell receptor (beta chain) with its context. In germline, CDR1 is MGHDK, CDR2 SYGVNS. The length of the CDR3 is 11 residues. This entry comes from a study of monozygotic twins with inflammatory bowel disease. Addition of UMIs with a 6-nucleotide sample barcode was achieved by template switching. TCRdb re-called the 5' RACE reads and gives one entry per CDR3 protein, without DNA. The sample table includes 120,000 to 150,000 distinct CDR3 sequences. Sequencing used blood. The rearrangement uses TRBV25-1 and TRBJ2-7; with no DNA, the TCRdb D assignment of TRBD1 cannot be verified. The clonotype originates from a human donor with ulcerative colitis or Crohn's disease, or a healthy co-twin of an affected twin (not recorded which). Here the CDR3 reads CASSETSFPDF.